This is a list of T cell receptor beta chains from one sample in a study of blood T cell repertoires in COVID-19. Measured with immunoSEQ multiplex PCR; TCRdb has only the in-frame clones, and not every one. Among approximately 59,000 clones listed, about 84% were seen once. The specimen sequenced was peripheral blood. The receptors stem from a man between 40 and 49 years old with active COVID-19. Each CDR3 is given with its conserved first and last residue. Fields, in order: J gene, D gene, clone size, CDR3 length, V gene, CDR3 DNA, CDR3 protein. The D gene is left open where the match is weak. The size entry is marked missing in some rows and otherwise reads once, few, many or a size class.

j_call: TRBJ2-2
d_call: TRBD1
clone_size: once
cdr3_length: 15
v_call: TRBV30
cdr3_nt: TGTGCCTCCCCACCGGGACAGGCAAACACCGGGGAGCTGTTTTTT
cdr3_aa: CASPPGQANTGELFF

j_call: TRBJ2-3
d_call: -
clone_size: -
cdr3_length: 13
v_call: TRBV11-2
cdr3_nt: TGTGCCAGCAGCGGGGGGTACACAGATACGCAGTATTTT
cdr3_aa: CASSGGYTDTQYF

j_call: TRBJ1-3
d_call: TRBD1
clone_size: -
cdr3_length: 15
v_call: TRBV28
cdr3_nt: TGTGCCAGCAGTTTAAAGGGGGCCTTTGGAAACACCATATATTTT
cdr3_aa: CASSLKGAFGNTIYF

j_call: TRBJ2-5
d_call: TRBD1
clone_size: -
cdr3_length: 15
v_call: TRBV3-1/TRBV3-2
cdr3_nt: TGTGCCAGCAGCCCGCGGACAGGGGACGGGGAGACCCAGTACTTC
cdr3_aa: CASSPRTGDGETQYF

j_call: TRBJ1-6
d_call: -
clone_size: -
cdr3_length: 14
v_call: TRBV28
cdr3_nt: TGTGCCAGCAGTCCCCGGAACAGTAATTCACCCCTCCACTTT
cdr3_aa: CASSPRNSNSPLHF

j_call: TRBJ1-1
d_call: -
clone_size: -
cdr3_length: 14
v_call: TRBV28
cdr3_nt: TGTGCCAGCAGTGACGGGTCAGTAAACACTGAAGCTTTCTTT
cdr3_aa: CASSDGSVNTEAFF

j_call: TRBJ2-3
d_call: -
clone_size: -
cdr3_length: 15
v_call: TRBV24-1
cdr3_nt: TGTGCCACCAGTGACTCCGGACAGAGCACAGATACGCAGTATTTT
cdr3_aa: CATSDSGQSTDTQYF

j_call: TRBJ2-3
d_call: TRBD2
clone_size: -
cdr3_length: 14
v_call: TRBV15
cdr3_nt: TGTGCCACCCGACTAGCGGGGGCCGCAGATACGCAGTATTTT
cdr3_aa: CATRLAGAADTQYF

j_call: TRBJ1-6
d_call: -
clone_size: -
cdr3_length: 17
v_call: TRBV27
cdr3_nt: TGTGCCAGCAGTCGGGACTGGACTAGCTCCTATAATTCACCCCTCCACTTT
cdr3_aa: CASSRDWTSSYNSPLHF

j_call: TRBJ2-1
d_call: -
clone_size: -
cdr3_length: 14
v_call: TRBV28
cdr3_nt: TGTGCCAGCAGTCTGCCCGGACAGTACAATGAGCAGTTCTTC
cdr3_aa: CASSLPGQYNEQFF

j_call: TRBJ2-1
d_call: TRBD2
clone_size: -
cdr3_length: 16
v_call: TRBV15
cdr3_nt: TGTGCCACCAGCAGACCTAGCGGGACTTTTAACAATGAGCAGTTCTTC
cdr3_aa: CATSRPSGTFNNEQFF

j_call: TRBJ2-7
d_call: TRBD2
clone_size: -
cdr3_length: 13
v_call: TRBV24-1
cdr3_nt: TGTGCCACCAGTAGTAGCGGGAGGGCCGAGCAGTACTTC
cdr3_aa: CATSSSGRAEQYF

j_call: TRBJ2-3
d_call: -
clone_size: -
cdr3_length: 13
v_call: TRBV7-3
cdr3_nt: TGTGCCAGCAGCTCTGGAGGGACAGATACGCAGTATTTT
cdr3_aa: CASSSGGTDTQYF

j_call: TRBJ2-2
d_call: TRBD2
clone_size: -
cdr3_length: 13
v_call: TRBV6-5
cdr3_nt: TGTGCCAGCAGTTACGGGGGGGCCGGGGAGCTGTTTTTT
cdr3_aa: CASSYGGAGELFF

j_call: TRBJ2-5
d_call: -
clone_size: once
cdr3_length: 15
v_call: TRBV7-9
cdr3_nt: TGTGCCAGCAGCCCATCGGAGGGGGCCGGGGAGACCCAGTACTTC
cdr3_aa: CASSPSEGAGETQYF

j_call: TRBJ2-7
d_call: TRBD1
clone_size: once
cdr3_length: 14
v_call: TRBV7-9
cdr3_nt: TGTGCCAGCAGCTCAACAGGGGGCATTTACGAGCAGTACTTC
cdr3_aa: CASSSTGGIYEQYF

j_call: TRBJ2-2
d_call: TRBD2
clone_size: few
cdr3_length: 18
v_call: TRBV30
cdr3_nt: TGTGCCTGGAGCCCCGGGGTCTTGTGGGGGGGAATCCCCGAGGAGCTGTTTTTT
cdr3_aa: CAWSPGVLWGGIPEELFF

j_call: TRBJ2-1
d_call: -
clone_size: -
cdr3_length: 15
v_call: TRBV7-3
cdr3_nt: TGTGCCAGCAGTCCGCTCCGAGGGTCCGACAATGAGCAGTTCTTC
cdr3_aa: CASSPLRGSDNEQFF

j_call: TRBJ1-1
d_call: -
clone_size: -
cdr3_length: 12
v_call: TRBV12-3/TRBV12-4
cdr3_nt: TGTGCCAGCAGCGACAGGAACACTGAAGCTTTCTTT
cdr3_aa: CASSDRNTEAFF

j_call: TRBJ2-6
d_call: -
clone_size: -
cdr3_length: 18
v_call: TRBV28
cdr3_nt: TGTGCCAGCAGTTCCCCGGGTCCTTATTTGTCTGGGGCCAACGTCCTGACTTTC
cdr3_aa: CASSSPGPYLSGANVLTF

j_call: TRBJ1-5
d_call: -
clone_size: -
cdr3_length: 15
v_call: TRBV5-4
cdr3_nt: TGTGCCAGCAGCTTGGGACCGCTAAGCGATCAGCCCCAGCATTTT
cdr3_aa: CASSLGPLSDQPQHF

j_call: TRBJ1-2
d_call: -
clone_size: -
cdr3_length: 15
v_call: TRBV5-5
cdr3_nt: TGTGCCAGCAGCCCCGGTACGAGACAAACGCAGGGCTACACCTTC
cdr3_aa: CASSPGTRQTQGYTF

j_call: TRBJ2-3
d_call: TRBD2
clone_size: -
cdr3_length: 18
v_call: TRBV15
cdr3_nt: TGTGCCACCAGCAGAGCGGGGACTAGCGGGAGAAGCACAGATACGCAGTATTTT
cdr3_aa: CATSRAGTSGRSTDTQYF

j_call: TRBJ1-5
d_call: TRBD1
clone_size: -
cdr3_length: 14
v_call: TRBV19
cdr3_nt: TGTGCCAGTAGTCAGGACAGGTGGAATCAGCCCCAGCATTTT
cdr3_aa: CASSQDRWNQPQHF

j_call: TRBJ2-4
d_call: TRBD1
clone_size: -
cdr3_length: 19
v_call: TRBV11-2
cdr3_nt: TGTGCCAGCAGCGCCCGACAGGGGTCGGAAATTTTGGCCAAAAACATTCAGTACTTC
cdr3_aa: CASSARQGSEILAKNIQYF

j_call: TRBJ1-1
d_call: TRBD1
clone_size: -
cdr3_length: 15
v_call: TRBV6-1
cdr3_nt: TGTGCCAGCAGTGACGGACCTGGGACAGGACGAACAGCTTTCTTT
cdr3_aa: CASSDGPGTGRTAFF

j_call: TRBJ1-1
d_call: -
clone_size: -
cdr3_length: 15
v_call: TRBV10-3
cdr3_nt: TGTGCCATCAGTGAGTCGAAGACAGCGAACACTGAAGCTTTCTTT
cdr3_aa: CAISESKTANTEAFF

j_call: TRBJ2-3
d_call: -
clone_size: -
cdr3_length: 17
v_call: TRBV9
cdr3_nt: TGTGCCAGCAGCGCCCAGCCGGCGGGCTCAGGCACAGATACGCAGTATTTT
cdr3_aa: CASSAQPAGSGTDTQYF

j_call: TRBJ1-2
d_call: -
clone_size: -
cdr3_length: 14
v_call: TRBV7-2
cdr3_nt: TGTGCCAGCAGCTTCCCCGGGAGGGCGGGCGGCTACACCTTC
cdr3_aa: CASSFPGRAGGYTF

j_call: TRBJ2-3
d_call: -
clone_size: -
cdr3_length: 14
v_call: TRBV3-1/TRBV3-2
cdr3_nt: TGTGCCAGCAGCCCCGCGTGGTATACAGATACGCAGTATTTT
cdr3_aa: CASSPAWYTDTQYF

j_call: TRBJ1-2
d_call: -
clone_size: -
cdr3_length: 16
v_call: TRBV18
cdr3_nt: TGTGCCAGCTCACCATTATCGCGCGGGAAAGACTATGGCTACACCTTC
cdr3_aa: CASSPLSRGKDYGYTF